This T cell receptor beta chain was documented in a study of Ad26.COV2.S vaccination and SARS-CoV-2 variants (dated by TCRdb to about 2021). Broadly, across the study: The specificity and breadth of SARS-CoV-2-reactive T cell receptors after Ad26.COV2.S vaccination were assessed by TCRbeta repertoire sequencing. A total of around 32 samples were included in the TCR-sequenced set, comprising 19 Ad26.COV2.S vaccine recipients, 5 placebo recipients and 8 SARS-CoV-2 convalescent individuals.

The time point label for this specimen denotes: individuals recovered from natural SARS-CoV-2 infection. The CDR1 and CDR2 encoded by the germline V gene are MNHEY and SVGEGT. Clipping removes 2 bases from V and 1 base from J, with 11 as the unmatched junction base count. The CDR3 starts with the cysteine, ends with the phenylalanine, and has 19 residues. Kept here is only the CDR3 DNA, which spans 57 bases and is read in frame from base 1. TCRbeta CDR3 regions were sequenced with the immunoSEQ Assay. After extraction, genomic DNA underwent amplification by bias-controlled multiplex PCR, followed by high-throughput sequencing. The authors processed their data as follows. To quantify the absolute abundance of every unique TCRbeta CDR3 region, sequences were collapsed and filtered. T cell fraction was estimated by normalization of TCRbeta template counts to usable DNA, with usable DNA being measured through amplification of reference genes present in all nucleated cells. Repertoire TCRs were annotated as SARS-CoV-2-specific by exact matching of V gene, CDR3 amino acid sequence and J gene to a known reactive TCR set. MIRA supplied the reference SARS-CoV-2 TCR set, which was filtered for enrichment in COVID-19-positive ImmuneCODE repertoires so that public or cross-reactive TCRs were removed. Based on the MIRA antigens, annotated TCRs were further analysed at the level of specific ORF or position within ORF. Breadth was defined as annotated unique rearrangements over total unique productive rearrangements; depth was the summed frequency of those rearrangements. Two-sided Wilcoxon rank-sum tests were applied when comparing TCR breadth between groups. TCRdb retrieved this table from immuneACCESS and kept in-frame rearrangements only. Not all clones are present; in checked studies, unresolved V genes account for under half, and no reason is known for the remainder. V, J and clone size are those of that table, while D and trimming were read from the DNA. The table for this sample lists about 350,000 clones; 92% of them were counted only once. The top ten clones comprise 3% to 4% of the sample.

A word on this clone: The clone's antigen remains unknown. No base quality information exists; no much larger clone differs at one position.

Overall study results and their limits: After vaccination, spike-specific CD8+ and CD4+ T cell responses were reported to show substantial breadth. Non-spike TCR breadth was comparable between vaccine and placebo recipients, consistent with the vaccine containing only spike. It was noted by the authors that total T cell responses may have been underestimated by the TCR breadth and depth analyses. Compared with placebo recipients, Ad26.COV2.S recipients showed higher spike-specific TCR breadth (P = 0.0014).

The sequence joins TRBV6-2 or TRBV6-3 to TRBJ2-6; 7 central nucleotides agree with TRBD1. The starting material was peripheral blood, obtained after recovery from COVID-19. This clonotype originated in a human donor who had recovered from COVID-19. The DNA reads TGTGCCAGCAGTTACAACCCGGGCAGGGGGTGGTCTGGGGCCAACGTCCTGACTTTC. Its protein is CASSYNPGRGWSGANVLTF.